Sequencing of this T cell receptor (beta chain) was carried out in a study of T cells after yellow fever vaccination. Findings and limits, study-wide: Reappearing after the booster were most of the clones from primary vaccination (less than 98% CD4, 85% to 90% CD8). Peaking on day 5 versus 15, the secondary response was faster but weaker. Just a small share of clonotypes turned up in the CD4 compartment as well as the CD8 compartment.

Remarks on this clonotype: Its antigen is unidentified.

Via MiXCR, TCRdb re-called the 5' RACE reads, giving one row per CDR3 protein. The table lists about 500,000 distinct CDR3 sequences, 17% of them singletons. Here the sequenced sample was PBMCs, taken around 5 days after the first yellow fever vaccination. The receptor was isolated from a man aged 18 to 30 who received the YFV17D yellow fever vaccine.

The CDR3 reads CASSVQAAGQPQHF. CDR3 sequence (DNA): TGTGCCAGCAGTGTACAGGCTGCGGGTCAGCCCCAGCATTTT. The chain has TRBV2 and TRBJ1-5; a weak D match, TRBD1 (5 bases). Trimming stripped 4 bases from V and 6 bases from J, with 13 bases between. The germline gives CDR1 SNHLY, CDR2 FYNNEI. This CDR3 spans 14 amino acids.